This TCR beta chain appears in the sequencing data of a study of cytomegalovirus exposure and HLA in healthy donors (dated by TCRdb to the late 2010s). For context, the study as a whole: An earlier analysis of fewer than 750 of the donors reported under 300 Gb of sequence data and 95 million to 120 million unique TCR beta sequences obtained from roughly 180 million T cells. Roughly 300 gigabases of sequencing data and approximately 80 million unique TCR sequences were included in an early release covering around 600 HLA-typed donors. Of the roughly 390 genotyped donors, 81% were placed in the genetic ancestry cluster associated with self-reported Caucasian donors. The study aimed to test whether cataloging public T cell receptors could reveal signatures of past pathogen exposure. Using immunosequencing, the study profiled T cell repertoires from about 650 subjects and related those repertoires to cytomegalovirus serostatus. Along with the roughly 670-subject first cohort, a separate validation cohort of over a hundred different subjects was used. To predict cytomegalovirus infection status, the study brought together high-throughput TCR immunosequencing, statistical association of individual TCRs with disease status, and machine learning. A later analysis re-examined previously published TCR beta repertoires from just over 650 donors and added high-resolution HLA genotyping to investigate patterns of TCR occurrence. In the later analysis, no new phenotypic data were used to find candidate immune exposures; instead, reliance was placed on TCR beta sequences and their occurrence across donors. An earlier analysis of nearly 600 of the donors applied high-throughput TCR beta sequencing to assess whether each TCR beta V gene segment acted as functional or pseudogenic. Donor age, sex, ethnicity and CMV serostatus were compiled alongside the repertoire data. Genome-wide SNP genotypes for about 60% of the 666 donors were used in a later genetic analysis, which treated that subset as a discovery cohort. All discovery cohort repertoires had been generated using a single sequencing platform. Class I and class II HLA loci were covered by the typing at four-digit resolution. Typing coverage differed by locus: A, B, C, DRB1 and DQB1 were typed in roughly 620-630 donors, DQA1 in roughly 510, DPA1 in 600 to 610, and DPB1 in 400 to 480. Roughly five DR-DQ haplotypes were handled as single units for association and clustering, since linkage in the cohort was strong. Across 300 to 500 genotyped donors of the cohort, an average of about 250,000 unique TCR beta nucleotide sequences per donor were sequenced, and 15% to 20% of those sequences were non-productive.

The cohort comprised approximately 700 healthy bone marrow donors. At the time of sampling, all cohort members were nominally healthy, though unrecorded immune exposures were likely present. The donor tested CMV seropositive, placing the donor among the 289 seropositive members of the cohort. A peripheral blood sample was collected from each donor, and TCR beta sequencing was performed on peripheral blood mononuclear cells. The Qiagen DNeasy Blood Extraction Kit was used to extract genomic DNA from the blood cell samples. The paper's findings and limits, for the study overall: According to a later analysis, parvovirus B19, influenza, CMV and Epstein-Barr virus appeared linked to several top co-occurrence clusters. Because HLA typing was missing for some donors at each locus, association tests included only the typed subset. The authors suggested that the approach could potentially be generalized to other disease states and immunological phenotypes. An association between a missense DCLRE1C variant and V-gene and J-gene trimming of TCR beta chains was found in a later genetic analysis and replicated in an independent cohort. Compared with the approximately 710-donor mean, donors in an Asian-associated ancestry cluster had fewer N-insertions in productive TCRs, according to a later genetic analysis. Because counts were too low, roughly 17 rarely observed V segments, including chromosome 9 orphons, were left out of the earlier analysis of 587 of the donors. In this cohort, only TCR beta chains were sequenced, and detectable features were limited by the absence of alpha or paired-chain data. In vitro tests confirmed that three of the cytomegalovirus-associated TCR beta chains recognize cytomegalovirus antigens. An earlier analysis of around 500 of the donors showed that most TCR beta V segments appeared in productive rearrangements either about 87% or about 30% of the time, which broadly matched IMGT annotations. A later analysis associated about 18,000 TCR beta sequences with specific HLA alleles at a false discovery rate of 0.05. A later analysis found that most CMV-associated TCR beta chains appeared HLA-restricted, with HLA associations seemingly driven largely by CMV exposure. Roughly uniform sequencing depth across donors was assumed in presence/absence analyses, although this assumption may not hold. The sequencing pipeline was judged likely to have produced a cluster of highly shared sequence variants as a technical artifact. Some IMGT-functional V segments, including TRBV6-2 and TRBV6-3, could not be told apart with the 87-base-pair reads, so those segments were excluded. In a later analysis, TCR association rates were found to vary across HLA loci, with the most associated TCRs seen for DRB1 alleles and the fewest for HLA-C alleles. The classifier was reported to diagnose cytomegalovirus status with high specificity and sensitivity in both the original and validation cohorts. CMV serostatus was the only immune exposure information available for the cohort. The study gave a list of around 170 TCR beta chains associated with cytomegalovirus. In a later analysis, HLA-associated TCR beta chains showed more clonal expansion and lower generation probabilities than non-associated chains that were equally common. Across donors, most TCR sequences were observed very rarely, whereas some public TCRs were present in many individuals. Strong co-occurrence of HLA alleles, especially DR and DQ, made assigning TCR associations to individual alleles difficult. A further reported finding was that TCR beta sequences accurately predicted the HLA-A and HLA-B alleles for most subjects in the first cohort. Linkage disequilibrium might explain the correlated functional status among segregating V segments, but an unknown experimental factor could not be excluded.

This clone has a handful of counts. Its antigen is still unknown. The record has no base qualities; no much larger clone is one base away. The germline V gene supplies CDR1 LGHNA and CDR2 YSLEER. The CDR3 runs 19 residues from the cysteine to the phenylalanine. The kept DNA is CDR3 alone, 57 bases in frame from the first base. Trimming removed 0 bases from V and 0 bases from J; the gene matches leave 7 bases unexplained. Library method: the immunoSEQ multiplex PCR assay. A mixture of 60 forward primers for TCR Vbeta segments and 13 reverse primers for TCR Jbeta segments was used in the multiplex PCR. The CDR3 region of rearranged TCR beta genes was amplified from genomic DNA by a multiplex PCR assay. On the Illumina HiSeq System, the amplified TCR beta libraries were sequenced as 87-base-pair reads. Regarding the original processing steps: In a later analysis, tens of millions of unique TCR beta chains were counted across the 500 to 850 repertoires, and some 10 million of these chains were shared by at least two donors. Raw reads were error-corrected and collapsed into unique sequences with a nearest-neighbor algorithm that merged closely related sequences to remove PCR and sequencing errors. V, D and J gene segments were assigned by aligning CDR3 sequences to IMGT reference sequences. For a sequence to be retained, at least a six-nucleotide match to both a V gene segment and a J gene segment was required. Rearrangements were called productive when the CDR3 lacked stop codons and stayed in frame with V and J; all others were non-productive. Following IMGT convention, CDR3 was defined as the stretch from the second conserved V-encoded cysteine up to the conserved J-encoded phenylalanine. Sequences without an unambiguous match to a single V gene segment were excluded from the earlier analysis of 587 of the donors. An earlier analysis of a few hundred of the donors called V segments functional above 56.7% productive rearrangements and segregating when the between-donor standard deviation exceeded 5%. A statistical classification framework was developed to diagnose cytomegalovirus status using the catalog of TCR beta chain sequences. In a later analysis, TCR nucleotide sequences were compared against IMGT/GENE-DB human TR gene sequences so that V and J genes could be assigned. The TCRdist pipeline was used in a later analysis to assign CDR3 sequences and most-parsimonious VDJ recombination scenarios. In a later analysis, every TCR beta chain was defined by the combination of its CDR3 amino acid sequence and its V-gene family, and reads without a unique V-gene family were dropped. In a later analysis, nearly 600 highly shared, low-generation-probability nucleotide sequences were removed to address suspected cross-contamination and a sequencing artifact. In a later analysis, a clonal expansion index for each public chain was calculated from normalized within-repertoire ranks of inferred template counts. Generation probabilities in a later analysis came from a VDJ recombination model fitted to out-of-frame rearrangements, and those results were checked against IGoR. Hypergeometric tests were used in a later analysis to score TCR-TCR, TCR-HLA and TCR-CMV co-occurrence, with a repertoire-size bias correction applied to the TCR pairs. In a later analysis, false discovery rates were estimated by permuting HLA or CMV assignments 20 times. A later analysis grouped co-occurring TCRs with DBSCAN, adding TCRdist sequence similarity when clustering within HLA-allele-positive subsets. For co-occurrence clustering, repertoires with fewer than 30,000 or more than 120,000 public chains were excluded, along with several repertoires with anomalous nucleotide sharing. Not all clones reach the TCRdb copy of this immuneACCESS table, which keeps in-frame sequences only. Checked studies attribute under half of the gap to unresolved V genes and leave the rest unexplained. V, J and clone size derive from that table, while D and trimming were established from the DNA sequence. Counted in this sample were about 160,000 clones; 68% of them appeared once. In total, the top ten clones hold less than 3.5% of the sample.

The sequence came from a middle-aged woman in good health and CMV-seropositive. The sequence is built from TRBV4-3 and TRBJ2-6, with 8 middle bases fitting TRBD1. The source material was PBMCs. The DNA sequence follows: TGCGCCAGCAGCCAAGATTGGGGACAGGAGCCCTCTGGGGCCAACGTCCTGACTTTC. This yields the protein CASSQDWGQEPSGANVLTF.